This passage covers 4 T cell receptor beta chains from one sample sequenced in a study of CD8 T cells in Susac syndrome. Reverse transcription of roughly 0.5 to 1 ug RNA used random hexamers. MiXCR, applied by TCRdb to the immunoSEQ multiplex PCR reads, yields one record per CDR3 protein. This sample carries roughly 180,000 distinct CDR3 sequences, 85% to 95% of them seen once, and the ten largest clones take 0.099%. Sequencing input: CD4+ T cells from PBMCs. The receptors derive from a human donor with Susac syndrome.

This clonotype was recorded once. The gene calls are TRBV6-1 and TRBJ2-7; 9 bases fit TRBD2. Per the germline V gene, CDR1 is MNHNS and CDR2 is SASEGT. This CDR3 comprises 18 residues. The J segment lost 3 bases and the V segment lost 2 bases, leaving 14 bases of the junction unmatched. The DNA of the CDR3 is TGTGCCAGCAGTGAAAGCGGGAGGTTAACCTACGGTGGCTACGAGCAGTACTTC. Protein sequence: CASSESGRLTYGGYEQYF.

This chain uses TRBV20-1 with TRBJ1-2; the D gene is possibly TRBD1 (6 bases). The CDR3 contains 13 residues. Between the trimmed V and J ends, which lost 5 bases and 5 bases, there was a span of 15 bases. The germline V gene has CDR1 DFQATT and CDR2 SNEGSKA (reference sequence). CDR3 in amino acids: CSAVRTEVYGYTF. The CDR3 DNA reads as TGCAGTGCTGTTAGGACAGAGGTGTATGGCTACACCTTC.

The V and J genes are TRBV6-2 or TRBV6-3 and TRBJ2-2; no reliable D call. The CDR3 contains 15 residues. V was shortened by 5 bases and J by 4 bases, with 14 bases between the two germline ends. Germline V gives CDR1 MNHEY, CDR2 SVGEGT. CDR3 protein: CASSPETVITGELFF. The CDR3 nucleotides are TGTGCCAGCAGTCCTGAGACGGTGATCACCGGGGAGCTGTTTTTT.

The V and J genes are TRBV30 and TRBJ1-2, with a tentative D call TRBD1 (6 bases). V was clipped by 3 bases and J by 7 bases, with 18 bases between them. This CDR3 is 14 amino acids long. CDR1 and CDR2 from the germline V gene are GTSNPN and SVGIG (reference sequence). The CDR3 loop reads CAWSRQELISGYTF. Written as DNA, the CDR3 is TGTGCCTGGAGCCGACAGGAATTAATCTCTGGCTACACCTTC.